A selection of T cell receptor beta chains follows, all from one sample in a study of identical twins. TCRdb redid the calling of the 5' RACE reads with MiXCR, one entry per CDR3 protein. The table has roughly 630,000 distinct CDR3 sequences, roughly 7.2% seen once; the top ten hold about 1.6%. These same data were also listed under a study on yellow fever vaccine responses in identical twins.

Input material: PBMCs. The receptors come from a woman aged 18 to 35 in good health. The conserved cysteine and the conserved F or W are not part of the CDR3 here.

>TRBV9|13
ASNLAGVSYNEQF
>TRBV6-1|12
ASRNAGTTDTQY
>TRBV20-1|13
SARESGRGGGELF
>TRBV2|9
ASSRTDEQY
>TRBV5-1|11
ASSSDPGLEAF
>TRBV9|14
ASSVEGLANTGELF
>TRBV6-1|12
ASRKGGRVDTQY
>TRBV7-2|13
ASSLRFGNTGELF
>TRBV10-2|10
ASRWGDGELF
>TRBV25-1|13
ASSDTGTDFWGYT
>TRBV10-1|13
ASSYEITNTGELF
>TRBV6-1|13
ASSEPGSVADTQY
>TRBV18|14
ASSPKLAGAWNEQF
>TRBV10-1|13
ASSEGQGSPYEQY